This T cell receptor (beta chain) was captured by sequencing in a study of vaccination effects on CD4 cells after COVID-19. Ahead of sequencing, the ViraFEST assay grew antigen-specific CD4+ T cells using viral peptide pools. The culture ran for around nine days, and then CD4+ T cells were isolated. Having tested negative for nucleocapsid antibodies, the vaccine recipients showed no prior SARS-CoV-2 infection. Germline V gene sequence: CDR1 MNHNY, CDR2 SVGAGI (reference sequence). Trimming pared 0 bases from V and 7 bases from J, leaving 10 bases between. CDR3 size: 15 residues. Remarks on this clone: No antigen is known for it.

Measured with immunoSEQ multiplex PCR; TCRdb has only the in-frame clones, and not every one. In the table there are about 34,000 clones, around three quarters of which are singletons. This chain connects TRBV6-6 to TRBJ1-6; perhaps TRBD1 as D (6 bases). The receptor comes from a human donor who received a COVID-19 vaccine. The sample here was CD4+ T cells from PBMCs cultured with HCoV-OC43 spike peptides, taken before COVID-19 vaccination. Subset described: HCoV-OC43 spike overlapping peptide pool stimulation. CDR3 loop: CASSYSTGGNSPLHF. Written as DNA, the CDR3 is TGTGCCAGCAGTTACTCGACAGGCGGGAATTCACCCCTCCACTTT.